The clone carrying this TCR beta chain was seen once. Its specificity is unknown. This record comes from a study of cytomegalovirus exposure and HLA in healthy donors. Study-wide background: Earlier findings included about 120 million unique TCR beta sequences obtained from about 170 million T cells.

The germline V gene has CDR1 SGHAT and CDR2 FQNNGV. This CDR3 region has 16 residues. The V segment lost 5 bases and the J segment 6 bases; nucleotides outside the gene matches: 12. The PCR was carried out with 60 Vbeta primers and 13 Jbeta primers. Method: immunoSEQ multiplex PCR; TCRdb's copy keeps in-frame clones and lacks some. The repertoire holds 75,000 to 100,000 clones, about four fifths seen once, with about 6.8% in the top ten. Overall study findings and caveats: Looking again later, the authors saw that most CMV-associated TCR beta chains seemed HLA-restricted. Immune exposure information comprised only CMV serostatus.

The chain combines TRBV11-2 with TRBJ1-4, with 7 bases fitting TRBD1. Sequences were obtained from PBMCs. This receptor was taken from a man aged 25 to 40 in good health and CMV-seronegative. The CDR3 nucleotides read TGTGCCAGCAGCCCCCAGGGGGTCGGGGATGATGAAAAACTGTTTTTT. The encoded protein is CASSPQGVGDDEKLFF.